The 23 T cell receptor beta chains in this list originate from one sample, sequenced in a study of cytomegalovirus exposure and HLA in healthy donors (TCRdb year 2017). Receptor libraries were prepared by the immunoSEQ multiplex PCR assay. The multiplex PCR relied on a mix of 60 forward primers for TCR Vbeta segments and 13 reverse primers for TCR Jbeta segments. Entries here come from immuneACCESS through TCRdb and include only in-frame sequences with V and J called. Some clones fail to appear in such tables; in the studies checked, an unresolved V gene covers under half of the shortfall, and the cause of the remainder is unknown. Within this sample are around 35,000 clones, with roughly four fifths of them counted one time only. Roughly 8.8% of the sample is held by the ten biggest clonotypes. The sequenced sample was PBMCs. The receptors here all came from a woman in her thirties or forties in good health and CMV-seronegative.

In regard to this clone: This same CDR3 is encoded by further DNA sequences in the sample. V and J are TRBV7-2 and TRBJ1-1; possibly TRBD1 for D (5 bases). The V end was cut by 5 bases, the J end by 0 bases, with 10 bases between. CDR3 length equals 14 residues. Germline CDR1 is SGHTA and CDR2 is FQGNSA. In DNA form, the CDR3 reads TGTGCCAGCAGCCCCGGGGGGGTGAACACTGAAGCTTTCTTT. Its translation: CASSPGGVNTEAFF.

This chain connects TRBV5-1 to TRBJ1-2, with TRBD1 matching over 7 bases. CDR1 and CDR2 (germline): SGHRS, YFSETQ. The CDR3 extends over 15 amino acids. The ends lost 0 bases at V and 5 bases at J; junction bases unmatched: 7. CDR3 sequence reads: CASSLGQGESYGYTF. CDR3 in DNA: TGCGCCAGCAGCTTGGGGCAGGGGGAATCGTATGGCTACACCTTC.

Concerning this clone itself: Within the sample, other DNA sequences also encode this same CDR3. The chain has TRBV13 and TRBJ2-1; TRBD1 is a possible D gene (6 bases). The CDR3 extends over 14 amino acids. Germline CDR1 PRHDT, CDR2 FYEKMQ (reference sequence). V was trimmed by 7 bases and J by 5 bases, leaving 15 bases between them. The CDR3 DNA sequence: TGTGCCAGCATAGGGCAGGGGATCCACAATGAGCAGTTCTTC. Its translation is CASIGQGIHNEQFF.

This chain connects TRBV29-1 to TRBJ2-1; 14 positions match TRBD2. Germline V lookup: CDR1 SQVTM, CDR2 ANQGSEA. The CDR3 totals 13 residues. V was pared by 6 bases and J by 7 bases, with 2 bases of the junction left unmatched. The CDR3 coding sequence is TGCAGCGTAAGGACTAGCGGGGGGAATGAGCAGTTCTTC. Translating it yields CSVRTSGGNEQFF.

The chain combines TRBV4-3 with TRBJ1-2; TRBD1 matches 7 bases. The V segment lost 5 bases and the J segment 7 bases; nucleotides outside the gene matches: 13. The CDR3 totals 15 residues. CDR1 and CDR2 from the germline V gene are LGHNA and YSLEER. The CDR3, as DNA: TGCGCCAGCAGCGATATCTCGACAGGGAATGGTGGCTACACCTTC. Translation: CASSDISTGNGGYTF.

This clone showed up just once. V and J are TRBV6-5 and TRBJ1-3, with 7 bases lining up with TRBD1. The V and J ends lost 6 bases and 2 bases, in that order; junction bases with no gene match: 4. The length of the CDR3 is 14 residues. Per the germline V gene, CDR1 is MNHEY and CDR2 is SVGAGI. The CDR3 DNA follows: TGTGCCAGCAGAATGGGACAGACTGGAAACACCATATATTTT. It is translated as CASRMGQTGNTIYF.

The chain uses TRBV5-8 and TRBJ1-1; no clear D. Germline V CDR1 and CDR2: SGHTS, YDEGEE. V gave up 5 bases and J gave up 2 bases, with 13 bases separating them. The CDR3 is made up of 14 amino acids. CDR3 protein: CASRYSLGNTEAFF. DNA of the CDR3: TGTGCCAGCAGGTACAGCTTAGGCAACACTGAAGCTTTCTTT.

This clone was seen a few times. The chain is built from TRBV12-5 and TRBJ1-5; 7 positions agree with TRBD1. The CDR3 has 14 amino acids. Trimming cost V 1 base and J 7 bases; bases outside gene matches: 4. The germline gives CDR1 LGHNT, CDR2 FRNRAP. The CDR3 spells CASGLGGQVQPQHF. The CDR3 DNA reads as TGTGCTAGTGGTTTGGGTGGACAGGTACAGCCCCAGCATTTT.

On this clone: The junction differs from germline at one of its ends, possibly a read error. The gene calls are TRBV9 and TRBJ2-3; TRBD2 matches at 8 bases. This CDR3 is built from 15 residues. The V gene's germline CDR1 is SGDLS and CDR2 YYNGEE. DNA for the CDR3: TGTGCCAGCAGCGTAGGCCGGGGGGGCACGGATACGCAGTATTTT. It translates to CASSVGRGGTDTQYF.

This rearrangement joins TRBV9 to TRBJ2-5, with TRBD2 identical over 12 bases. Germline CDR1 is SGDLS and CDR2 is YYNGEE. V dropped 4 bases and J dropped 4; count of bases not matched to a gene: 14. CDR3 length: 18 amino acids. The CDR3 loop reads CASSPGGLAGGPGETQYF. The CDR3 DNA is TGTGCCAGCAGCCCAGGGGGGCTAGCGGGGGGGCCGGGAGAGACCCAGTACTTC.

The chain has TRBV18 and TRBJ2-7; D not certain. The germline CDR1 and CDR2 sequences are KGHSH and LQKENI. The V and J ends lost 4 bases and 2 bases respectively, with 15 bases between them. This CDR3 contains 15 residues. The CDR3 DNA reads as TGTGCCAGCTCACTAGTCCCCGCGATCGCCTACGAGCAGTACTTC. This sequence encodes CASSLVPAIAYEQYF.

The rearrangement joins TRBV9 to TRBJ1-2; D gene ambiguous. Germline V CDR1 and CDR2: SGDLS, YYNGEE. Between the trimmed V and J ends, which lost 0 bases and 4 bases, there was a span of 4 bases. The length of the CDR3 is 12 residues. In nucleotides, the CDR3 is TGTGCCAGCAGCGTAGGGAGCTATGGCTACACCTTC. It specifies CASSVGSYGYTF. Using reference TRBV9 and TRBJ1-2 for the parts outside the CDR3, the full variable domain is DSGVTQTPKHLITATGQRVTLRCSPRSGDLSVYWYQQSLDQGLQFLIQYYNGEERAKGNILERFSAQQFPDLHSELNLSSLELGDSALYFCASSVGSYGYTFGSGTRLTVV.

V gene TRBV12-5 combines with J gene TRBJ2-7; 9 bases are shared with TRBD2. CDR1 and CDR2 from the germline V gene are LGHNT and FRNRAP. V gave up 0 bases and J gave up 4 bases; unmatched junction bases: 4. This CDR3 spans 15 amino acids. CDR3 sequence reads: CASGLVPAGGYEQYF. The CDR3 DNA is TGTGCTAGTGGTTTGGTCCCAGCGGGGGGTTACGAGCAGTACTTC.

This rearrangement joins TRBV25-1 to TRBJ2-7, with D possibly being TRBD1 (5 bases). Germline CDR1 and CDR2: MGHDK and SYGVNS. V was trimmed by 6 bases and J by 0 bases, leaving 9 bases between them. The CDR3 is made up of 13 amino acids. DNA for the CDR3: TGTGCCAGCAGGCCAGACAGCTCCTACGAGCAGTACTTC. Its protein is CASRPDSSYEQYF.

The gene calls are TRBV19 and TRBJ2-5, with a weak D call TRBD1 (5 bases). This CDR3 has 14 residues. Germline V gene data show CDR1 as LNHDA and CDR2 as SQIVND (reference sequence). V gave up 3 bases and J gave up 5 bases, with 13 bases separating them. CDR3 protein: CASSMGQGWETQYF. The CDR3 DNA reads TGTGCCAGTAGTATGGGTCAGGGTTGGGAGACCCAGTACTTC.

The rearrangement links TRBV6-1 to TRBJ1-2; 8 positions agree with TRBD1. The V gene end was trimmed by 3 bases and the J gene end by 5 bases; junction bases not matched to a gene: 14. Germline V CDR1 and CDR2: MNHNS, SASEGT. The length of the CDR3 is 17 residues. The chain's CDR3 is CASSDYRGSIGGYGYTF. DNA for the CDR3: TGTGCCAGCAGTGATTACAGGGGGAGCATCGGAGGGTATGGCTACACCTTC.

Details on this clone: The junction does not match germline at one end; this may be a read error. The chain uses TRBV5-4 and TRBJ2-3; 13 bases align to TRBD2. CDR3 length: 13 residues. From germline, CDR1 is SGHNT and CDR2 YYREEE (reference sequence). DNA of the CDR3: TGTGCCAGCAGCTTGGAAGGGGGACTAGCGGGGCCTTTT. This translates into CASSLEGGLAGPF.

The rearrangement links TRBV7-2 to TRBJ2-7; D is uncertain. Germline CDR1 SGHTA, CDR2 FQGNSA. The CDR3 is 13 residues long. The V and J ends lost 2 bases and 4 bases respectively, with 9 bases between them. This CDR3 is CASSLFNGYEQYF. In nucleotides, the CDR3 is TGTGCCAGCAGCTTATTCAACGGTTACGAGCAGTACTTC.

The rearrangement links TRBV19 to TRBJ1-1; 10 positions match TRBD1. Germline values: CDR1 LNHDA, CDR2 SQIVND (reference sequence). The J segment lost 1 base and the V segment lost 6 bases, leaving 5 bases of the junction unmatched. The CDR3 covers 15 residues. The CDR3 nucleotides are TGTGCCAGTAGGCGACAGGGGGCGCAGAACACTGAAGCTTTCTTT. Protein sequence: CASRRQGAQNTEAFF.

The table lists this clone with a few counts. The CDR3 loop is CASSDPRGTYNSPLHF. As DNA, the CDR3 is TGTGCCAGCAGTGATCCTAGGGGTACTTATAATTCACCCCTCCACTTT. V gene TRBV6-1 combines with J gene TRBJ1-6; TRBD1 is a possible D gene (5 bases). V dropped 3 bases and J dropped 4 bases, with 13 bases sitting between them. This CDR3 has 16 residues. Germline assignment: CDR1 MNHNS and CDR2 SASEGT.

This chain joins TRBV6-1 and TRBJ1-5; 10 bases align to TRBD1. Losses at the gene ends were 5 bases for V and 6 bases for J; bases not matched to a gene: 4. Germline assignment: CDR1 MNHNS and CDR2 SASEGT. The CDR3 runs 14 residues. CDR3: CASSLTGGGQPQHF. The CDR3 DNA reads TGTGCCAGCAGTTTGACAGGGGGCGGTCAGCCCCAGCATTTT.

The chain joins TRBV7-8 to TRBJ2-7, with 8 bases matching TRBD1. The V segment lost 4 bases and the J segment 3 bases; nucleotides outside the gene matches: 11. The CDR3 spans 16 residues. Germline CDR1 reads SGHVS; CDR2 reads FQNEAQ. CDR3 protein: CASSSSDRGDYYEQYF. CDR3 DNA: TGTGCCAGCAGCTCCAGCGACAGGGGAGACTACTACGAGCAGTACTTC.

This clone was detected once. The chain has TRBV6-5 and TRBJ1-3, with 7 bases that match TRBD1. The V and J ends lost 2 bases and 0 bases, in that order; junction bases with no gene match: 1. The CDR3 loop spans 15 amino acids. From germline, CDR1 is MNHEY and CDR2 SVGAGI. CDR3 region: CASSYDRDSGNTIYF. The CDR3 nucleotides read TGTGCCAGCAGTTACGACAGGGACTCTGGAAACACCATATATTTT.